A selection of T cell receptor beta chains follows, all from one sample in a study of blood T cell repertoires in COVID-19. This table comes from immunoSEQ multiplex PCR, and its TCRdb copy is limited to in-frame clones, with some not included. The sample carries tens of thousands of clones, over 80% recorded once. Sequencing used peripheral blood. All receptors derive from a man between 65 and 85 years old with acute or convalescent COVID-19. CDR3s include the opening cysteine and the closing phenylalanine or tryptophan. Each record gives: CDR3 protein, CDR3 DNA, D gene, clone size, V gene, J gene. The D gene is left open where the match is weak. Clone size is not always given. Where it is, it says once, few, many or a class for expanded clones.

CDR3: CASSLVSGMNTEAFF
DNA: TGTGCCAGCAGCTTAGTGTCCGGTATGAACACTGAAGCTTTCTTT
D: -
size: -
V: TRBV7-9
J: TRBJ1-1

CDR3: CASSEIAGSEQFF
DNA: TGCGCCAGCAGCGAGATAGCGGGGTCTGAGCAGTTCTTC
D: TRBD2
size: -
V: TRBV5-1
J: TRBJ2-1

CDR3: CASSLGTSFYEQYF
DNA: TGCGCCAGCAGCTTGGGGACTAGCTTCTACGAGCAGTACTTC
D: TRBD2
size: -
V: TRBV5-1
J: TRBJ2-7

CDR3: CASSYGPGSNQPQHF
DNA: TGTGCCAGCAGTTATGGGCCGGGAAGCAATCAGCCCCAGCATTTT
D: -
size: few
V: TRBV28
J: TRBJ1-5

CDR3: CASSPRGHYGYTF
DNA: TGTGCCAGCAGTCCTAGGGGCCACTATGGCTACACCTTC
D: -
size: -
V: TRBV12-3/TRBV12-4
J: TRBJ1-2

CDR3: CASSQVDRLGSPLHF
DNA: TGCGCCAGCAGCCAAGTGGACAGGTTGGGTTCACCCCTCCACTTT
D: TRBD1
size: -
V: TRBV4-1
J: TRBJ1-6

CDR3: CASNAGRGALNTQYF
DNA: TGTGCCAGCAACGCAGGGCGGGGGGCCTTGAATACGCAGTATTTT
D: TRBD2
size: -
V: TRBV2
J: TRBJ2-3

CDR3: CASSEGDRSPLHF
DNA: TGTGCCAGCAGCGAGGGGGATCGATCACCCCTCCACTTT
D: -
size: -
V: TRBV11-3
J: TRBJ1-6

CDR3: CASSESAGLLTF
DNA: TGCGCCAGCAGTGAGTCTGCGGGTCTGCTCACCTTC
D: -
size: -
V: TRBV10-1
J: TRBJ1-2

CDR3: CASSPDRSYGYTF
DNA: TGTGCCAGCAGCCCCGACAGGAGCTATGGCTACACCTTC
D: -
size: -
V: TRBV5-6
J: TRBJ1-2

CDR3: CASSPWTGLHYGYTF
DNA: TGTGCCAGCAGCCCGTGGACAGGTTTGCACTATGGCTACACCTTC
D: TRBD1
size: -
V: TRBV3-1/TRBV3-2
J: TRBJ1-2

CDR3: CASSIGGTGETQYF
DNA: TGTGCCAGTAGTATCGGGGGGACAGGAGAGACCCAGTACTTC
D: -
size: -
V: TRBV19
J: TRBJ2-5

CDR3: CASSPGLAGEQYF
DNA: TGCGCCAGCAGCCCGGGACTAGCTGGTGAGCAGTACTTC
D: TRBD2
size: once
V: TRBV5-1
J: TRBJ2-7

CDR3: CASSKAPQSGPGTGIETQYF
DNA: TGTGCCAGCAGCAAAGCGCCCCAGAGCGGCCCCGGGACAGGGATAGAGACCCAGTACTTC
D: -
size: -
V: TRBV21-1
J: TRBJ2-5

CDR3: CASSQELAGRDTQYF
DNA: TGTGCCAGCAGCCAAGAGCTAGCGGGGAGAGATACGCAGTATTTT
D: TRBD2
size: -
V: TRBV4-2
J: TRBJ2-3

CDR3: CASSLHSPNFYGYTF
DNA: TGTGCCAGCAGCTTACACAGCCCGAACTTCTATGGCTACACCTTC
D: -
size: -
V: TRBV7-9
J: TRBJ1-2

CDR3: CASSNGQGPYEQYF
DNA: TGTGCCAGTAGTAACGGACAGGGGCCCTACGAGCAGTACTTC
D: TRBD1
size: once
V: TRBV19
J: TRBJ2-7

CDR3: CASSQPDRAGTDTQYF
DNA: TGTGCCAGCAGCCAACCTGACAGGGCAGGCACAGATACGCAGTATTTT
D: TRBD1
size: -
V: TRBV3-1/TRBV3-2
J: TRBJ2-3

CDR3: CASSLKGQANYEQYF
DNA: TGTGCCAGCAGCTTGAAGGGACAGGCGAACTACGAGCAGTACTTC
D: TRBD1
size: -
V: TRBV5-4
J: TRBJ2-7

CDR3: CASSQEKRGVGYTF
DNA: TGTGCCAGCAGCCAAGAGAAGCGGGGGGTCGGCTACACCTTC
D: -
size: once
V: TRBV14
J: TRBJ1-2

CDR3: CASSPDRGAMTDTQYF
DNA: TGTGCCAGCAGCCCAGACAGGGGGGCTATGACAGATACGCAGTATTTT
D: TRBD1
size: -
V: TRBV5-6
J: TRBJ2-3

CDR3: CSAIGDTEAFF
DNA: TGCAGTGCTATAGGGGACACTGAAGCTTTCTTT
D: -
size: -
V: TRBV20-1
J: TRBJ1-1

CDR3: CASSAQGGDTQYF
DNA: TGTGCCAGCAGTGCACAAGGGGGAGATACGCAGTATTTT
D: -
size: -
V: TRBV6-4
J: TRBJ2-3

CDR3: CATSGAGTGELFF
DNA: TGTGCCACCAGTGGCGCGGGCACCGGGGAGCTGTTTTTT
D: -
size: -
V: TRBV24-1
J: TRBJ2-2

CDR3: CASSRTSGGGGLDNEQFF
DNA: TGTGCCAGCAGCCGGACTAGCGGGGGCGGGGGTTTGGACAATGAGCAGTTCTTC
D: TRBD2
size: -
V: TRBV5-6
J: TRBJ2-1

CDR3: CASSPQGDTGELFF
DNA: TGCGCCAGCTCTCCACAGGGAGACACCGGGGAGCTGTTTTTT
D: -
size: -
V: TRBV5-1
J: TRBJ2-2

CDR3: CASSPTGGPANEQFF
DNA: TGTGCCAGCAGCCCGACAGGGGGCCCGGCCAATGAGCAGTTCTTC
D: TRBD1
size: -
V: TRBV28
J: TRBJ2-1

CDR3: CASSHDRKSYEQYF
DNA: TGTGCCAGCAGTCACGACAGGAAGAGTTACGAGCAGTACTTC
D: -
size: -
V: TRBV6-5
J: TRBJ2-7

CDR3: CASSSGLAGGPDTQYF
DNA: TGTGCCAGCAGCTCAGGACTAGCGGGGGGCCCGGATACGCAGTATTTT
D: TRBD2
size: once
V: TRBV5-4
J: TRBJ2-3

CDR3: CASSLTSTSGDEQFF
DNA: TGTGCCAGCAGCTTAACTTCCACTAGTGGCGATGAGCAGTTCTTC
D: -
size: -
V: TRBV7-3
J: TRBJ2-1

CDR3: CASSNLAGVTYEQYF
DNA: TGTGCCAGCAGTAATCTAGCGGGGGTTACCTACGAGCAGTACTTC
D: TRBD2
size: -
V: TRBV27
J: TRBJ2-7

CDR3: CATSRGTDTQYF
DNA: TGTGCCACCAGCAGGGGAACAGATACGCAGTATTTT
D: -
size: -
V: TRBV24-1
J: TRBJ2-3

CDR3: CARKLGTEQFF
DNA: TGTGCCAGGAAACTAGGCACTGAGCAGTTCTTC
D: -
size: once
V: TRBV2
J: TRBJ2-1

CDR3: CASSLVPGNTEAFF
DNA: TGCGCCAGCAGCCTCGTTCCGGGAAACACTGAAGCTTTCTTT
D: -
size: -
V: TRBV5-1
J: TRBJ1-1

CDR3: CASASGGVTGELFF
DNA: TGCGCCAGCGCTAGCGGGGGGGTCACCGGGGAGCTGTTTTTT
D: TRBD2
size: once
V: TRBV5-1
J: TRBJ2-2

CDR3: CASSQDLWSPNEKLFF
DNA: TGCGCCAGCAGCCAAGATCTATGGAGCCCTAATGAAAAACTGTTTTTT
D: -
size: -
V: TRBV4-1
J: TRBJ1-4

CDR3: CASTFFTEAFF
DNA: TGTGCCAGCACTTTCTTCACTGAAGCTTTCTTT
D: -
size: -
V: TRBV2
J: TRBJ1-1

CDR3: CASSSRARGTGELFF
DNA: TGTGCCAGCAGCTCCCGGGCACGGGGCACCGGGGAGCTGTTTTTT
D: -
size: -
V: TRBV7-9
J: TRBJ2-2

CDR3: CSVDREDGYTF
DNA: TGCAGCGTCGACAGGGAGGATGGCTACACCTTC
D: TRBD1
size: -
V: TRBV29-1
J: TRBJ1-2

CDR3: CASSLEYSYGYTF
DNA: TGTGCCAGCAGCTTAGAATACAGCTATGGCTACACCTTC
D: -
size: -
V: TRBV7-9
J: TRBJ1-2

CDR3: CASSRTPPDRGDTGELFF
DNA: TGTGCCAGCAGTCGAACGCCACCGGACAGGGGTGACACCGGGGAGCTGTTTTTT
D: TRBD1
size: -
V: TRBV2
J: TRBJ2-2

CDR3: CASRGGTGRALNQPQHF
DNA: TGTGCCAGTAGGGGCGGGACGGGTAGGGCCCTCAATCAGCCCCAGCATTTT
D: -
size: few
V: TRBV19
J: TRBJ1-5

CDR3: CASSQDFGGGNTDTQYF
DNA: TGTGCCAGCAGCCAAGATTTTGGGGGGGGAAACACAGATACGCAGTATTTT
D: TRBD2
size: few
V: TRBV3-1/TRBV3-2
J: TRBJ2-3

CDR3: CASSEAGGANQPQHF
DNA: TGTGCCAGCAGTGAAGCAGGAGGGGCCAATCAGCCCCAGCATTTT
D: -
size: -
V: TRBV6-1
J: TRBJ1-5

CDR3: CASSRDPEGNEQFF
DNA: TGCGCCAGCAGCAGGGACCCGGAGGGCAATGAGCAGTTCTTC
D: -
size: -
V: TRBV5-1
J: TRBJ2-1

CDR3: CASSPTVYEQYF
DNA: TGTGCCAGCAGCCCGACAGTCTACGAGCAGTACTTC
D: -
size: few
V: TRBV7-9
J: TRBJ2-7

CDR3: CATPRQGPNGELFF
DNA: TGTGCCACCCCCCGACAGGGGCCGAACGGGGAGCTGTTTTTT
D: TRBD1
size: -
V: TRBV24-1
J: TRBJ2-2

CDR3: CASSSSGTGHVLTF
DNA: TGCGCCAGCAGCTCCTCCGGGACAGGGCACGTCCTGACTTTC
D: TRBD1
size: -
V: TRBV5-1
J: TRBJ2-6

CDR3: CASSSLQVDTQYF
DNA: TGTGCCAGCTCCTCCCTACAGGTTGATACGCAGTATTTT
D: -
size: -
V: TRBV19
J: TRBJ2-3

CDR3: CASSGQVSGDTQYF
DNA: TGTGCCAGCAGTGGACAGGTCAGTGGAGATACGCAGTATTTT
D: -
size: -
V: TRBV2
J: TRBJ2-3

CDR3: CASSYRDTKNIQYF
DNA: TGTGCCAGCAGTTACCGGGATACCAAAAACATTCAGTACTTC
D: -
size: -
V: TRBV6-6
J: TRBJ2-4

CDR3: CASSYGEKGHYGYTF
DNA: TGTGCCAGCAGTTACGGGGAAAAGGGGCACTATGGCTACACCTTC
D: -
size: -
V: TRBV6-6
J: TRBJ1-2

CDR3: CASSPRGRVYGYTF
DNA: TGTGCCAGCAGTCCCAGGGGGCGCGTCTATGGCTACACCTTC
D: TRBD1
size: medium-sized
V: TRBV6-5
J: TRBJ1-2

CDR3: CASSLWTGSGEQYF
DNA: TGTGCCAGCAGCCTATGGACAGGGTCGGGGGAGCAGTACTTC
D: TRBD1
size: -
V: TRBV11-2
J: TRBJ2-7